This T cell receptor (beta chain) was captured by sequencing in a study of blood T cell repertoires in COVID-19. Turning to the study itself: Both acute and convalescent COVID-19 samples were obtained from the United States, Italy and Spain.

The junction had 13 bases not matched to a gene; V was cut back by 9 bases and J by 8 bases. Germline V gene sequence: CDR1 MNHEY, CDR2 SVGAGI. This CDR3 comprises 14 residues. Some clones are missing from TCRdb's copy, which holds only in-frame ones; the method was immunoSEQ multiplex PCR. The table has about 100,000 clones, 90% seen once. The TCR sequence derives from a man aged 50 to 59 with acute or convalescent COVID-19. The chain uses TRBV6-5 and TRBJ2-1; 7 positions match TRBD2. Specimen: peripheral blood. CDR3 nucleotides: TGTGCCAGTATTAGGCGGACTAGTAACGATGAGCAGTTCTTC. Translation gives CASIRRTSNDEQFF.